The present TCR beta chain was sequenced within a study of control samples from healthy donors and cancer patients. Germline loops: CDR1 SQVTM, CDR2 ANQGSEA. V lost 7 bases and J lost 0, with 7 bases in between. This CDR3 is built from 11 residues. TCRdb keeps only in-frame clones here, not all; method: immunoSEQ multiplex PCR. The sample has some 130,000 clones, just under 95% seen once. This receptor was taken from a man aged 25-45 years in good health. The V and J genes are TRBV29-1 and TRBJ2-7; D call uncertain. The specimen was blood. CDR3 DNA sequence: TGCAGCGGGGGAAGCTCCTACGAGCAGTACTTC. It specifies CSGGSSYEQYF.